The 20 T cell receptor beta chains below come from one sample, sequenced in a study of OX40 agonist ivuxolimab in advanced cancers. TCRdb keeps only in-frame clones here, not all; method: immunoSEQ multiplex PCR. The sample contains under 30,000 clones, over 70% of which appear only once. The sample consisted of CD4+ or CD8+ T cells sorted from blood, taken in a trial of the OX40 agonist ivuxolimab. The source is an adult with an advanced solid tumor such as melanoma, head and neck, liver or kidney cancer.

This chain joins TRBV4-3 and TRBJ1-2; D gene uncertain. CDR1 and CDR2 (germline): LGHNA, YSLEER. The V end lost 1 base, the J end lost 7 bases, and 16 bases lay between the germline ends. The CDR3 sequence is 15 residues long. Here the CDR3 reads CASSQGTLLWGGYTF. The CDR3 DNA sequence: TGCGCCAGCAGCCAAGGGACTCTCCTGTGGGGTGGCTACACCTTC.

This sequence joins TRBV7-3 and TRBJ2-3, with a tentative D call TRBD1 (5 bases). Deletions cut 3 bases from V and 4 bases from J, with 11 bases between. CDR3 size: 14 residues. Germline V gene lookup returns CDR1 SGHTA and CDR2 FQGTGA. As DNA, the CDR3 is TGTGCCAGCAGCTTTTCCAGGGATCCAGATACGCAGTATTTT. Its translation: CASSFSRDPDTQYF.

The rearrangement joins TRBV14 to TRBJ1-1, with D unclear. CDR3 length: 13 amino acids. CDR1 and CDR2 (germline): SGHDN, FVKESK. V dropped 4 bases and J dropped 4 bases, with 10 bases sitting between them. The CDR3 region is CASSRLISTEAFF. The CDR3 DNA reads TGTGCCAGCAGCCGGCTGATTAGCACTGAAGCTTTCTTT.

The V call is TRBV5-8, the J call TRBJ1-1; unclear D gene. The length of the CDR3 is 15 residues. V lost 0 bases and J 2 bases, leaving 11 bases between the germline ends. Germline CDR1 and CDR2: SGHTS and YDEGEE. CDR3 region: CASSLVPLSNTEAFF. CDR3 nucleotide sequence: TGTGCCAGCAGCTTGGTCCCGCTAAGCAACACTGAAGCTTTCTTT.

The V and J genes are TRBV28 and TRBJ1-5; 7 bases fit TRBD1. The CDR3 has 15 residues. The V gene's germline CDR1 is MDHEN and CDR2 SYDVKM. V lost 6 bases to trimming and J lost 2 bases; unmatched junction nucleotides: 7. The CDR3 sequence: CASRGIGQGNQPQHF. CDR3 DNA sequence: TGTGCCAGCAGGGGAATCGGACAGGGCAATCAGCCCCAGCATTTT.

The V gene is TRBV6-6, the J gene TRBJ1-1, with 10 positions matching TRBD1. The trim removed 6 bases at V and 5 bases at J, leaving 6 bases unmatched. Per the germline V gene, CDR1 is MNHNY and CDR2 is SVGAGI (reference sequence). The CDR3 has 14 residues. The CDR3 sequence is CASSPTGQGTEAFF. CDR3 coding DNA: TGTGCCAGCAGCCCCACGGGACAGGGGACTGAAGCTTTCTTT.

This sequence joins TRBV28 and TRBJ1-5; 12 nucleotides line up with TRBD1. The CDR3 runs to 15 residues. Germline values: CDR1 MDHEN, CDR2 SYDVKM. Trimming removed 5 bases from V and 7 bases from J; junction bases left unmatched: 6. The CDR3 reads CASSLGTGGRQPQHF. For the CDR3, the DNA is TGTGCCAGCAGTCTTGGGACAGGGGGCAGGCAGCCCCAGCATTTT.

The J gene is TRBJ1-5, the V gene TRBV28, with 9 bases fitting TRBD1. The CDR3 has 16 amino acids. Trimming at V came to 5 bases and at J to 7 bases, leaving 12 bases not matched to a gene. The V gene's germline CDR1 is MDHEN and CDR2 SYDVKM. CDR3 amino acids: CASSRRDRAPRQPQHF. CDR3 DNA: TGTGCCAGCAGTCGCCGGGACAGGGCACCTAGGCAGCCCCAGCATTTT.

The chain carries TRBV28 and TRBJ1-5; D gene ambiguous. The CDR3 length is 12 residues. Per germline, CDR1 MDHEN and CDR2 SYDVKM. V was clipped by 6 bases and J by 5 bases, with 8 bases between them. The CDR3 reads CASSTGHQPQHF. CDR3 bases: TGTGCCAGCAGCACCGGCCATCAGCCCCAGCATTTT.

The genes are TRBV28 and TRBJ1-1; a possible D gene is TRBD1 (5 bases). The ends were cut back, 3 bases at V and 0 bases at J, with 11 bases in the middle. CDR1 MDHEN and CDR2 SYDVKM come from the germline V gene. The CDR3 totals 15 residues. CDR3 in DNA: TGTGCCAGCAGTTTGTACAGGAACATGAACACTGAAGCTTTCTTT. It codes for CASSLYRNMNTEAFF.

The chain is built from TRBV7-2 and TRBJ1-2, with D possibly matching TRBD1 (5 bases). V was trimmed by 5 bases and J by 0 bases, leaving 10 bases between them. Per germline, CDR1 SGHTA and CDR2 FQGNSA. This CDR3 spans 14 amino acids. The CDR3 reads CASSPGRSNYGYTF. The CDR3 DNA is TGTGCCAGCAGCCCGGGACGGTCTAACTATGGCTACACCTTC.

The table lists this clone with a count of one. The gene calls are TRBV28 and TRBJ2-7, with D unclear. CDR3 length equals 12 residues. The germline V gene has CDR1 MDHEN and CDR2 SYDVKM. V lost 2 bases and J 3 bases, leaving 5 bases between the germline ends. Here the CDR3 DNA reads TGTGCCAGCAGTTTAGTCGGCTACGAGCAGTACTTC. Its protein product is CASSLVGYEQYF.

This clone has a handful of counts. CDR3: CASTPGLALEREQFF. For the CDR3, the DNA is TGTGCCAGCACCCCGGGACTAGCGCTAGAAAGGGAGCAGTTCTTC. V and J are TRBV28 and TRBJ2-1, with 10 bases identical to TRBD2. J lost 10 bases, V lost 7 bases, and 13 bases had no gene match. The CDR3 is 15 residues long. CDR1 is MDHEN, CDR2 SYDVKM, per germline. The whole variable domain, filled in from reference TRBV28 and TRBJ2-1, reads DVKVTQSSRYLVKRTGEKVFLECVQDMDHENMFWYRQDPGLGLRLIYFSYDVKMKEKGDIPEGYSVSREKKERFSLILESASTNQTSMYLCASTPGLALEREQFFGPGTRLTVL.

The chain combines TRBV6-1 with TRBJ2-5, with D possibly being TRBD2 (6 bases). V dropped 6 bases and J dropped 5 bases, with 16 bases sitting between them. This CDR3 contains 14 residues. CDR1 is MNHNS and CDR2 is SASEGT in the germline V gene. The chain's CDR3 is CASRSDGSRETQYF. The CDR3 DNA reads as TGTGCCAGCAGATCGGACGGGAGCCGGGAGACCCAGTACTTC.

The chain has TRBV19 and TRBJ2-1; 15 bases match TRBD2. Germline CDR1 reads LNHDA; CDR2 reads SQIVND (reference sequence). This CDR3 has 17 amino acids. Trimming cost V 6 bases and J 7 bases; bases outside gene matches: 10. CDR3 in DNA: TGTGCCAGTAGGCCGAGGACTAGCGGGAGGGCCGGGAATGAGCAGTTCTTC. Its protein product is CASRPRTSGRAGNEQFF.

CDR3 in DNA: TGTGCCAGCAGACTTAGCGGGGGGCGGCGAGAGACCCAGTACTTC. Protein product: CASRLSGGRRETQYF. V is TRBV7-2 and J is TRBJ2-5; 10 positions agree with TRBD2. V gave up 6 bases and J gave up 4 bases; unmatched junction bases: 8. The CDR3 has 15 amino acids. Germline V CDR1 and CDR2: SGHTA, FQGNSA.

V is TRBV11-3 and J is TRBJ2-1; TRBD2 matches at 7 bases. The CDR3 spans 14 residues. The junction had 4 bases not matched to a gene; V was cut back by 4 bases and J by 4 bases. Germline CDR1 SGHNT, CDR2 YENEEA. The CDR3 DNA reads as TGTGCCAGCAGCTCCGGACTAGGATACAATGAGCAGTTCTTC. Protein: CASSSGLGYNEQFF.

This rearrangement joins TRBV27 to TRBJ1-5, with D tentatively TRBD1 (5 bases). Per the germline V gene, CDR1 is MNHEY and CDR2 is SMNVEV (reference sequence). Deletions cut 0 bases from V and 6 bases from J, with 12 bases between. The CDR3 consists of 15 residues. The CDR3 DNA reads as TGTGCCAGCAGTTTATCGCCCCTGGGGGTTCAGCCCCAGCATTTT. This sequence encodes CASSLSPLGVQPQHF.

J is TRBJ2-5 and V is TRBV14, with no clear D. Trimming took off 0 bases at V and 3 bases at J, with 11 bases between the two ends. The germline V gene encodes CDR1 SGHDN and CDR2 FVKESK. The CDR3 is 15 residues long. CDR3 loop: CASSQELGAKETQYF. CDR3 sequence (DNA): TGTGCCAGCAGCCAAGAACTTGGAGCTAAAGAGACCCAGTACTTC.

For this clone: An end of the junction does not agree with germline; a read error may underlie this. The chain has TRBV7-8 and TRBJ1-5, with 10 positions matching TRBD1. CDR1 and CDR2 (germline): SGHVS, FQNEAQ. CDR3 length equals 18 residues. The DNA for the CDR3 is TGTGCCAGCAGGTTAGCTCATATTGGACAGGGGGGCAATCAGCCCCAGCATTTT. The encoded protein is CASRLAHIGQGGNQPQHF.